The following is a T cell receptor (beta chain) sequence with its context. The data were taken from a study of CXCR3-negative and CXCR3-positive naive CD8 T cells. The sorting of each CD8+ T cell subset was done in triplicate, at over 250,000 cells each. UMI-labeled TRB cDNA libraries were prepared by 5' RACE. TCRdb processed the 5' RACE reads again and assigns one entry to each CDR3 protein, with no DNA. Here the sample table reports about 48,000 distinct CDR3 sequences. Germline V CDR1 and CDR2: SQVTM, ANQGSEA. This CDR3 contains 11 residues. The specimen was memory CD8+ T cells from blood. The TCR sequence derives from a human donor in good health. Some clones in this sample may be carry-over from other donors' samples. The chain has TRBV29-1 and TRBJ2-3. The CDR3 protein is CSVLTTDTQYF.